The rows below give T cell receptor beta chains drawn from one sample of a study of response to subunit inactivated influenza vaccine. One entry per CDR3 protein results from TCRdb running MiXCR on the RT-PCR reads. The sample includes about 480,000 distinct CDR3 sequences, 10% to 15% of them seen just once. Sample: PBMCs from blood, taken roughly 6 weeks after vaccination. The receptor set was obtained from a man in his forties or fifties who received an inactivated influenza vaccine. Both conserved end residues are part of each CDR3. The D gene is left open where the match is weak. Clone size is stated in some rows and not others, as once, few, many or a class when expanded.

TRBV12-3/TRBV12-4,TRBD2,TRBJ2-1,-,TGTGCCAGCAGTTTATCTGTCGGACTAGCGGGGGGGCGTGAGCAGTTCTTC,CASSLSVGLAGGREQFF
TRBV10-3,TRBD1,TRBJ1-4,-,TGTGCCATCAGACCGGGACAGGGCTTACATGAAAAACTGTTTTTT,CAIRPGQGLHEKLFF
TRBV5-1,TRBD1,TRBJ1-1,-,TGCGCCAGCAGCTCGGGACAGGGGACCACTGAAGCTTTCTTT,CASSSGQGTTEAFF
TRBV30,-,TRBJ2-7,many,TGTGCCTGGAAAGGGCGGCCCGCCGAGCAGTACTTC,CAWKGRPAEQYF
TRBV20-1,-,TRBJ2-1,-,TGCAGTGCTAGAGATGGGCCGGGAGAGCAGTTCTTC,CSARDGPGEQFF
TRBV7-3,-,TRBJ2-2,few,TGTGCCAGCAGCTTAAATGGCAGGCGTTTAGGCGGGGAGCTGTTTTTT,CASSLNGRRLGGELFF
TRBV7-8,TRBD2,TRBJ2-5,-,TGTGCCAGCAGCCATCGGGGACTTAGCGGGGAAGAGACCCAGTACTTC,CASSHRGLSGEETQYF
TRBV11-2,TRBD1,TRBJ1-4,many,TGTGCCAGCAGCATGAACCGGGACAGGGATGGTGAAAAACTGTTTTTT,CASSMNRDRDGEKLFF
TRBV7-6,-,TRBJ2-3,-,TGTGCCAGCAGCTTAGGGGCGGGCACAGATACGCAGTATTTT,CASSLGAGTDTQYF
TRBV5-4,-,TRBJ1-5,few,TGTGCCAGCAGCTTGTCTGGAAACCCCCAGCATTTT,CASSLSGNPQHF
TRBV2,-,TRBJ2-2,few,TGTGCCAGCAAGGAGGCCTCGAACACCGGGGAGCTGTTTTTT,CASKEASNTGELFF
TRBV5-4,-,TRBJ2-3,-,TGTGCCAGCAGCAAAACGGCGGAACCTTCGGTTACGCAGTATTTT,CASSKTAEPSVTQYF
TRBV10-3,TRBD2,TRBJ2-3,many,TGTGCCATCAGCTTCGTTGCTAGCGGGGCAGATACGCAGTATTTT,CAISFVASGADTQYF
TRBV3-1,TRBD1,TRBJ1-2,few,TGTGCCAGCAGGCTAGACAGGGGCCACCCCGGCTACACCTTC,CASRLDRGHPGYTF
TRBV28,TRBD1,TRBJ1-4,-,TGTGCCAGCAGTATCCCAGGACAGGGCTTGGAAAAACTGTTTTTT,CASSIPGQGLEKLFF
TRBV7-2,-,TRBJ2-7,-,TGTGCCAGCAGCTTATTTGAGGAGTCGGCGCAGTACTTC,CASSLFEESAQYF
TRBV4-3,-,TRBJ2-5,few,TGCGCCAGCAGTCAGGGGTCAGGGACCCAGTACTTC,CASSQGSGTQYF
TRBV6-1,TRBD1,TRBJ1-2,many,TGTGCCAGCTACCCGGCCGGGACAGGGTATGGCTACACCTTC,CASYPAGTGYGYTF
TRBV4-1,-,TRBJ2-1,-,TGCGCCAGCAGCCAAGTATCTCTAAGGAGCGAGCAGTTCTTC,CASSQVSLRSEQFF
TRBV24-1,TRBD2,TRBJ2-7,few,TGTGCCACCAGTGACAGCGGGAGGCTCAACGAGCAGTACTTC,CATSDSGRLNEQYF
TRBV4-3,-,TRBJ2-5,few,TGCGCCAGCAGCCAAGATACGACGGCCCAAGAGACCCAGTACTTC,CASSQDTTAQETQYF
TRBV29-1,TRBD2,TRBJ2-5,many,TGCAGCGTTGAACTTCGGCAGGGAGGGGAGACCCAGTACTTC,CSVELRQGGETQYF
TRBV7-3,-,TRBJ2-3,-,TGTGCCAGCAGCTTAGGTACGGGATCTCGCACAGATACGCAGTATTTT,CASSLGTGSRTDTQYF
TRBV5-1,TRBD2,TRBJ2-1,-,TGCGCCAGCAGCTTGGATTACGGGGGAGGGACTGAGCAGTTCTTC,CASSLDYGGGTEQFF
TRBV28,TRBD1,TRBJ2-7,-,TGTGCCAGCAGGCCTCGGGACAGCTCCTACGAGCAGTACTTC,CASRPRDSSYEQYF
TRBV12-3/TRBV12-4,TRBD1,TRBJ2-5,many,TGTGCCAGCAGTCCCCCGGGACAGGGAAGAGAGACCCAGTACTTC,CASSPPGQGRETQYF
TRBV12-3/TRBV12-4,-,TRBJ2-2,many,TGTGCCAGCAGTATTCTATCAGGGAACACCGGGGAGCTGTTTTTT,CASSILSGNTGELFF
TRBV24-1,TRBD1,TRBJ2-1,-,TGTGCCACCAGTGCCCCCGGGACAGCCTACAATGAGCAGTTCTTC,CATSAPGTAYNEQFF
TRBV5-1,TRBD1,TRBJ2-7,few,TGCGCCAGCACCTCTAGTGGGACAGGGGCAGGCTACGAGCAGTACTTC,CASTSSGTGAGYEQYF
TRBV5-1,-,TRBJ2-3,many,TGCGCCAGCAGCTTGAGGAGGGCGGTCCCCGATACGCAGTATTTT,CASSLRRAVPDTQYF
TRBV7-2,-,TRBJ2-5,few,TGTGCCAGCAGCTCGGACAGTCAGACCCAGTACTTC,CASSSDSQTQYF
TRBV6-1,-,TRBJ1-2,few,TGTGCCAGCAGTCAGAAGACGGGGAGGCCCGCCTATGGCTACACCTTC,CASSQKTGRPAYGYTF
TRBV6-1,TRBD1,TRBJ2-7,-,TGTGCCAGCAGTGAAGCAGGACAGGGGGTAGGAGAGCAGTACTTC,CASSEAGQGVGEQYF
TRBV12-3/TRBV12-4,-,TRBJ1-2,few,TGTGCCAGCAGTTTTCACCACCGCTCGTACGGCTACACCTTC,CASSFHHRSYGYTF
TRBV20-1,TRBD1,TRBJ2-1,many,TGCAGTGCTAACGGACAGGGCTCCTACAATGAGCAGTTCTTC,CSANGQGSYNEQFF
TRBV12-3/TRBV12-4,-,TRBJ2-4,-,TGTGCCAGCAGTTACGGGACTTCCAAAAACATTCAGTACTTC,CASSYGTSKNIQYF
TRBV29-1,-,TRBJ2-1,few,TGCAGCGCCCATCAGTCTTATGAGCAGTTCTTC,CSAHQSYEQFF
TRBV9,-,TRBJ2-4,few,TGTGCCAGCAGCGTAGAAGGGTCAGCCAAAAACATTCAGTACTTC,CASSVEGSAKNIQYF
TRBV7-8,TRBD2,TRBJ2-2,-,TGTGCCAGCAGCGCGGGACTAGCGGGGGGGCCCGGGGAGCTGTTTTTT,CASSAGLAGGPGELFF
TRBV20-1,-,TRBJ2-3,-,TGCAGTGCTAGACTATCTCAGGGAGATACGCAGTATTTT,CSARLSQGDTQYF